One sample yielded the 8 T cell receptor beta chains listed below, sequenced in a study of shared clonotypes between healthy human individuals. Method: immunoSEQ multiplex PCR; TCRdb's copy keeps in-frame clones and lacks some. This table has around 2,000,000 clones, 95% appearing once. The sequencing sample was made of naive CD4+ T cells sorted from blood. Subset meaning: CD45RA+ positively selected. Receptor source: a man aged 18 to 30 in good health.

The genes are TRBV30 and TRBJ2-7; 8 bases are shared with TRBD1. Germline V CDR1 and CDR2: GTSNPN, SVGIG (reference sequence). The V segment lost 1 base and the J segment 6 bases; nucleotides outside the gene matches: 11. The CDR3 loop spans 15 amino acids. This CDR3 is CAWSGLDRVLSEQYF. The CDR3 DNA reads TGTGCCTGGAGTGGTTTGGACAGGGTATTGAGCGAGCAGTACTTC.

The CDR3 DNA is TGTGCCAGCAGCCAATACAGGGTCCCAGATACGCAGTATTTT. This sequence encodes CASSQYRVPDTQYF. The chain links TRBV7-2 to TRBJ2-3, with a tentative D call TRBD1 (6 bases). The germline V and J ends were trimmed by 5 bases and 4 bases, with 13 bases remaining between them. Germline CDR1 SGHTA, CDR2 FQGNSA. The CDR3 is 14 amino acids.

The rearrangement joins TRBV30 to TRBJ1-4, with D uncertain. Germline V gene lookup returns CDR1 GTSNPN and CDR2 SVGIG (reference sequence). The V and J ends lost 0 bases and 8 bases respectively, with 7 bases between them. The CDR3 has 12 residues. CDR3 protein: CAWSVYGEKLFF. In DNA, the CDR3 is TGTGCCTGGAGTGTATACGGGGAAAAACTGTTTTTT.

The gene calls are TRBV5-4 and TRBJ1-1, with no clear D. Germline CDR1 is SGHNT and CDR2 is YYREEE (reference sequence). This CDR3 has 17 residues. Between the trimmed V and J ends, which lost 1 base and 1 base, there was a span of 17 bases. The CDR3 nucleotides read TGTGCCAGCAGCTTGAGCGGCAGCATACCATGGAACACTGAAGCTTTCTTT. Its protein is CASSLSGSIPWNTEAFF.

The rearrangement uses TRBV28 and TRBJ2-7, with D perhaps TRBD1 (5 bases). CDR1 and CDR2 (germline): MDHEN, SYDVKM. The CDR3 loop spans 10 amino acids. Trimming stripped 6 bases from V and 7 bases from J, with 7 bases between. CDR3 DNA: TGTGCCAGCAGGGGGCGGGAGCAGTACTTC. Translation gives CASRGREQYF.

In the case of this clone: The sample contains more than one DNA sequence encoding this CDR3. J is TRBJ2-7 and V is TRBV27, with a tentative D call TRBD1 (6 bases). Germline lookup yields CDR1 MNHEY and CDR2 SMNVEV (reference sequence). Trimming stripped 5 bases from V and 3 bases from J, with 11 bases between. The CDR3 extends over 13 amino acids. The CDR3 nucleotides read TGTGCCAGCAGTCGGGACACCAGCTACGAGCAGTACTTC. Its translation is CASSRDTSYEQYF.

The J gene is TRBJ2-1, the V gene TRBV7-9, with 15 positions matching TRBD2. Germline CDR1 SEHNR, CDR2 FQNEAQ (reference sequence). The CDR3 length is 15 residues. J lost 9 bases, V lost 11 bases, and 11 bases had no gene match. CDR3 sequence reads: CAGRTSGRAGIEQFF. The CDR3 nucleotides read TGTGCCGGGAGGACTAGCGGGAGGGCCGGGATTGAGCAGTTCTTC.

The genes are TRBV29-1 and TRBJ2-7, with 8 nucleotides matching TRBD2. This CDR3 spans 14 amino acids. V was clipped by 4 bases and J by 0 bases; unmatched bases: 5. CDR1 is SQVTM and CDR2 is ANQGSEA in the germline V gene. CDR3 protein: CSVAGRDISYEQYF. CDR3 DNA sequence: TGCAGCGTTGCCGGGAGGGATATCTCCTACGAGCAGTACTTC.